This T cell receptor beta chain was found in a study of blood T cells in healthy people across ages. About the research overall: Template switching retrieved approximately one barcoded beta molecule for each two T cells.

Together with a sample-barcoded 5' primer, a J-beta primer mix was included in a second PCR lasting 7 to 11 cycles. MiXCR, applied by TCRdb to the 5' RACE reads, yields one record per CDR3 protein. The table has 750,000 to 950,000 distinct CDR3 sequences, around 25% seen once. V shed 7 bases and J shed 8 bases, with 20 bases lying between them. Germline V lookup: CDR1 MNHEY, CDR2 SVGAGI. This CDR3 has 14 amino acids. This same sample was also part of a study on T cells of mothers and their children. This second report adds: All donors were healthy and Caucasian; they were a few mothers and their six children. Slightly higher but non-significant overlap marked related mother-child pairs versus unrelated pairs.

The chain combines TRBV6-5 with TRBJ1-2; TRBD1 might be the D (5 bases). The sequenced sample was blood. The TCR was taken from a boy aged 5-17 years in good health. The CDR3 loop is CASKRTPTAGGYTF. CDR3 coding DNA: TGTGCCAGCAAAAGGACACCTACTGCAGGGGGCTACACCTTC.